The 22 T cell receptor beta chains below come from one sample, sequenced in a study of blood T cell repertoires in COVID-19. Some clones are missing from TCRdb's copy, which holds only in-frame ones; the method was immunoSEQ multiplex PCR. The sample has 65,000 to 90,000 clones; roughly 88% are singletons. Material for sequencing was peripheral blood. The receptors shown here come from a human donor in a cohort sampled during active COVID-19.

With respect to this clone: The same CDR3 can be traced to other DNA sequences in this sample. The chain joins TRBV5-1 to TRBJ2-3; D gene ambiguous. This CDR3 has 12 amino acids. The V gene's germline CDR1 is SGHRS and CDR2 YFSETQ. Trimming left V 2 bases short and J 6 bases short, with 7 bases between. The CDR3 nucleotides read TGCGCCAGCAGCTTAGACATGGATACGCAGTATTTT. Protein: CASSLDMDTQYF.

As DNA, the CDR3 is TGTGCCATCAAGGCGGGAACTAATGAAAAACTGTTTTTT. Translated: CAIKAGTNEKLFF. The chain combines TRBV10-3 with TRBJ1-4, with D unclear. Trimming took off 7 bases at V and 1 base at J, with 7 bases between the two ends. From germline, CDR1 is ENHRY and CDR2 SYGVKD. The CDR3 is 13 amino acids.

CDR3 protein: CASSPRLAGGSHEQFF. The CDR3 DNA sequence: TGTGCCAGCAGCCCCCGACTAGCGGGGGGGTCGCATGAGCAGTTCTTC. The chain is built from TRBV7-8 and TRBJ2-1; the match to TRBD2 covers 14 bases. With 5 bases clipped from V and 8 bases from J, the junction kept 8 bases outside the gene matches. Per the germline V gene, CDR1 is SGHVS and CDR2 is FQNEAQ. The CDR3 has 16 residues.

There are a few counts of this clone. The chain is built from TRBV7-9 and TRBJ1-1; D unresolved. Germline V gene sequence: CDR1 SEHNR, CDR2 FQNEAQ (reference sequence). Between the trimmed V and J ends, which lost 4 bases and 1 base, there was a span of 7 bases. The CDR3 spans 13 residues. The CDR3 loop is CASSSSGNTEAFF. CDR3 DNA: TGTGCCAGCAGCTCCTCAGGGAACACTGAAGCTTTCTTT.

This clone came up once. The chain carries TRBV5-4 and TRBJ2-5; D not certain. Germline CDR1 reads SGHNT; CDR2 reads YYREEE (reference sequence). Deletions cut 4 bases from V and 5 bases from J, with 12 bases between. The CDR3 extends over 13 amino acids. The CDR3 region has the DNA TGTGCCAGCAGCGCCACGACAAGGGAGACCCAGTACTTC. This sequence encodes CASSATTRETQYF.

V is TRBV18 and J is TRBJ2-1, with 7 bases identical to TRBD2. Trimming took 1 base from V and 8 from J; bases not matched to a gene: 8. The CDR3 covers 15 residues. Germline lookup yields CDR1 KGHSH and CDR2 LQKENI. The CDR3 sequence: CASSPLGTIGYEQFF. The CDR3 coding sequence is TGTGCCAGCTCACCACTTGGGACTATCGGTTATGAGCAGTTCTTC. Looking up the rest from reference TRBV18 and TRBJ2-1 gives the full variable domain: NAGVMQNPRHLVRRRGQEARLRCSPMKGHSHVYWYRQLPEEGLKFMVYLQKENIIDESGMPKERFSAEFPKEGPSILRIQQVVRGDSAAYFCASSPLGTIGYEQFFGPGTRLTVL.

The chain combines TRBV29-1 with TRBJ2-7; D may be TRBD1 (5 bases). The V end lost 3 bases, the J end lost 4 bases, and 13 bases lay between the germline ends. The CDR3 is 13 amino acids. CDR1 is SQVTM and CDR2 is ANQGSEA in the germline V gene. The CDR3, as DNA: TGCAGCGTTGAGGAGACAGCCAGTTACGAGCAGTACTTC. It is translated as CSVEETASYEQYF.

This clone has just one count. V and J are TRBV9 and TRBJ1-2; TRBD1 aligns across 8 bases. CDR1 is SGDLS, CDR2 YYNGEE, per germline. The CDR3 extends over 14 amino acids. With 3 bases clipped from V and 2 bases from J, the junction kept 3 bases outside the gene matches. The DNA of the CDR3 is TGTGCCAGCAGCGCCCAGGGGGCCAACTATGGCTACACCTTC. This translates into CASSAQGANYGYTF.

The J gene is TRBJ1-6, the V gene TRBV30; TRBD1 agrees at 9 bases. V lost 4 bases and J lost 9; bases outside the gene matches: 4. The CDR3 has 13 amino acids. From germline, CDR1 is GTSNPN and CDR2 SVGIG (reference sequence). This chain's CDR3 is CAWNRDRASPLHF. CDR3 DNA: TGTGCCTGGAACCGGGACAGGGCTTCACCCCTCCACTTT.

The CDR3 DNA reads TGTGCCAGCAGCCATAATGACAGGGGCGCTGAAGCTTTCTTT. It codes for CASSHNDRGAEAFF. V usage is TRBV4-2 and J usage is TRBJ1-1; 8 nucleotides align to TRBD1. Germline CDR1 and CDR2: LGHNA and YNFKEQ. V lost 3 bases, J lost 6 bases, and 6 bases stayed unmatched. The CDR3 has 14 residues.

The rearrangement uses TRBV7-2 and TRBJ2-7, with D tentatively TRBD2 (7 bases). The CDR3 consists of 15 residues. With 2 bases removed from V and 4 bases from J, the gap between germline ends came to 15 bases. Germline V gene sequence: CDR1 SGHTA, CDR2 FQGNSA. CDR3 loop: CASSLRSGGGYEQYF. The CDR3 DNA reads as TGTGCCAGCAGCTTAAGATCGGGGGGCGGGTACGAGCAGTACTTC.

J is TRBJ2-2 and V is TRBV13, with D perhaps matching TRBD2 (5 bases). CDR1 and CDR2 (germline): PRHDT, FYEKMQ (reference sequence). The CDR3 loop spans 13 amino acids. Trimming took off 2 bases at V and 5 bases at J, with 6 bases between the two ends. The CDR3 reads CASSLWETGELFF. The CDR3 DNA is TGTGCCAGCAGCTTATGGGAGACCGGGGAGCTGTTTTTT.

This chain joins TRBV28 and TRBJ2-1, with D tentatively TRBD1 (6 bases). Germline V lookup: CDR1 MDHEN, CDR2 SYDVKM. The CDR3 extends over 14 amino acids. The V end lost 6 bases, the J end lost 5 bases, and 14 bases lay between the germline ends. The CDR3 coding sequence is TGTGCCAGCAGGCCGATAGGACAGAACAATGAGCAGTTCTTC. As protein: CASRPIGQNNEQFF.

The V call is TRBV7-9, the J call TRBJ2-3, with TRBD2 matching over 9 bases. Per germline, CDR1 SEHNR and CDR2 FQNEAQ (reference sequence). The CDR3 is 18 amino acids. Unmatched junction bases numbered 18, after V lost 5 bases and J lost 6 bases. The CDR3 DNA sequence: TGTGCCAGCAGCCTTAGCCCTATTCTGGCGGGAGGGGAGGATACGCAGTATTTT. This gives the protein CASSLSPILAGGEDTQYF.

Of note for this clone: Other nucleotide sequences in the sample specify the same CDR3. V and J are TRBV10-1 and TRBJ1-5; 7 bases match TRBD1. Germline V lookup: CDR1 WNHNN, CDR2 SYGVQD (reference sequence). V shed 8 bases, J shed 4 bases, and the junction held 5 bases outside the gene matches. The CDR3 has 13 residues. CDR3: CASSRDSNQPQHF. The CDR3 coding sequence is TGCGCCAGCTCTAGGGACAGTAATCAGCCCCAGCATTTT.

This clone was recorded only once. The J gene is TRBJ2-7, the V gene TRBV28; 8 nucleotides line up with TRBD2. After removal of 3 bases from V and 3 bases from J, the junction contained 10 bases not matched to a gene. There are 16 residues in the CDR3. Germline V gene lookup returns CDR1 MDHEN and CDR2 SYDVKM. The CDR3 region has the DNA TGTGCCAGCAGTTTCCTCGGGAGGGGCGGGAGCTACGAGCAGTACTTC. Encoded protein: CASSFLGRGGSYEQYF. The whole variable domain, filled in from reference TRBV28 and TRBJ2-7, reads DVKVTQSSRYLVKRTGEKVFLECVQDMDHENMFWYRQDPGLGLRLIYFSYDVKMKEKGDIPEGYSVSREKKERFSLILESASTNQTSMYLCASSFLGRGGSYEQYFGPGTRLTVT.

Turning to this clone: In the same sample, other DNA sequences code for this CDR3. The chain uses TRBV3-1 (or the pseudogene TRBV3-2) and TRBJ2-5, with 10 bases identical to TRBD2. Trimming took 3 bases from V and 4 from J; bases not matched to a gene: 2. The CDR3 totals 14 residues. Per the germline V gene, CDR1 is LGHDT and CDR2 is YNNKEL (reference sequence). The CDR3 coding sequence is TGTGCCAGCAGCCAGGTAGCGGGAGGAGAGACCCAGTACTTC. Encoded protein: CASSQVAGGETQYF.

The genes are TRBV2 and TRBJ1-2; tentatively, D is TRBD1 (5 bases). The CDR3 extends over 13 amino acids. V was shortened by 8 bases and J by 4 bases, with 14 bases between the two germline ends. The V gene's germline CDR1 is SNHLY and CDR2 FYNNEI. The CDR3 region is CASVQGVPYGYTF. CDR3 bases: TGTGCCAGCGTCCAGGGCGTACCCTATGGCTACACCTTC.

The J gene is TRBJ2-1, the V gene TRBV5-1; D unclear. Per germline, CDR1 SGHRS and CDR2 YFSETQ. The CDR3 length is 15 residues. The germline V and J ends were trimmed by 2 bases and 0 bases, with 9 bases remaining between them. This CDR3 reads CASSFPGSSYNEQFF. In DNA form, the CDR3 reads TGCGCCAGCAGCTTCCCCGGTAGCTCCTACAATGAGCAGTTCTTC. Based on the CDR3 plus reference TRBV5-1 and TRBJ2-1, the full variable domain is KAGVTQTPRYLIKTRGQQVTLSCSPISGHRSVSWYQQTPGQGLQFLFEYFSETQRNKGNFPGRFSGRQFSNSRSEMNVSTLELGDSALYLCASSFPGSSYNEQFFGPGTRLTVL.

The V and J genes are TRBV7-2 and TRBJ1-2, with TRBD1 matching over 12 bases. CDR1 and CDR2 from the germline V gene are SGHTA and FQGNSA. This CDR3 spans 14 amino acids. V lost 4 bases to trimming and J lost 8 bases; unmatched junction nucleotides: 5. CDR3 DNA: TGTGCCAGCAGCTCGGGACAGGGGGCGTCCGGCTACACCTTC. It codes for CASSSGQGASGYTF.

The chain couples TRBV15 to TRBJ2-7; the D gene is possibly TRBD1 (6 bases). Per the germline V gene, CDR1 is LNHNV and CDR2 is YYDKDF (reference sequence). The CDR3 extends over 14 amino acids. Trimming left V 3 bases short and J 0 bases short, with 9 bases between. CDR3 DNA: TGTGCCACCAGCAGGGGGACATCCTCCTACGAGCAGTACTTC. It codes for CATSRGTSSYEQYF.

The J gene is TRBJ2-7, the V gene TRBV4-3, with 9 positions matching TRBD1. The CDR3 consists of 16 residues. V lost 0 bases and J lost 7; bases outside the gene matches: 10. CDR1 and CDR2 (germline): LGHNA, YSLEER. This CDR3 is CASSQDQRTGAFEQYF. CDR3 DNA: TGCGCCAGCAGCCAAGATCAGAGGACAGGGGCTTTTGAGCAGTACTTC.